The clone carrying this TCR beta chain came up a few times. Constant-region reverse primers amplified full-length variable regions, followed by semi-nested Nested Universal Primer A PCR. TCRdb re-analysed the 5' RACE reads in MiXCR, keeping a single row per CDR3 protein. The sample holds roughly 39,000 distinct CDR3 sequences; under 20% are singletons and the top ten take about 2.8%. Between the trimmed V and J ends, which lost 0 bases and 2 bases, there was a span of 12 bases. The CDR3 loop spans 17 amino acids. Germline CDR1 reads SGHRS; CDR2 reads YFSETQ. The clonotype originates from a female donor with breast cancer. The chain joins TRBV5-1 to TRBJ2-6, with no clear D. The sample consisted of naive CD4+ T cells sorted from a lymph node. Subset indicated: naive CD4+ T cells, CD4+CD45RA+CD25-. The CDR3, as DNA: TGCGCCAGCAGCTTGGGGATGGGATCAACTGGGGCCAACGTCCTGACTTTC. This codes for CASSLGMGSTGANVLTF. The full variable domain, rest sourced from reference TRBV5-1 and TRBJ2-6, is KAGVTQTPRYLIKTRGQQVTLSCSPISGHRSVSWYQQTPGQGLQFLFEYFSETQRNKGNFPGRFSGRQFSNSRSEMNVSTLELGDSALYLCASSLGMGSTGANVLTFGAGSRLTVL.